The rows below give T cell receptor beta chains drawn from one sample of a study of T cells in Graves' hyperthyroidism and ophthalmopathy. MiXCR, run by TCRdb on the multiplex PCR reads, gives a single entry per CDR3 protein. Among some 180,000 distinct CDR3 sequences listed, 15% to 20% were seen once. Source material: blood. All receptors derive from a woman aged 50 to 60 with Graves' hyperthyroidism. Both conserved end residues are part of each CDR3. The order of the fields is CDR3 length, J gene, V gene, D gene, clone size, CDR3 DNA, CDR3 protein. A D gene is named only where the DNA matches it firmly. Not all rows give a size; the values are once, few, many and, for expanded clones, a class.

len: 16
j_gene: TRBJ2-5
v_gene: TRBV7-2
d_gene: TRBD2
abundance: many
CDR3nt: TGTGCCAGCAGCCCCGGGTTTGCGGGGGGGCAGGAGACCCAGTACTTC
CDR3aa: CASSPGFAGGQETQYF

len: 14
j_gene: TRBJ1-2
v_gene: TRBV2
d_gene: TRBD1
abundance: -
CDR3nt: TGTGCCAGCAGTGAAGAGACAGGGGGCGATGGCTACACCTTC
CDR3aa: CASSEETGGDGYTF

len: 18
j_gene: TRBJ2-3
v_gene: TRBV6-2/TRBV6-3
d_gene: TRBD1
abundance: many
CDR3nt: TGTGCCAGCAGTTACCCGCCGTCGGACAGGACCTCCACAGATACGCAGTATTTT
CDR3aa: CASSYPPSDRTSTDTQYF

len: 13
j_gene: TRBJ2-7
v_gene: TRBV28
d_gene: TRBD2
abundance: many
CDR3nt: TGTGCCACCAAGATGGGAGGGCTGATCGAGCAGTACTTC
CDR3aa: CATKMGGLIEQYF

len: 15
j_gene: TRBJ1-6
v_gene: TRBV2
d_gene: -
abundance: -
CDR3nt: TGTGCCAGCAAGGCAGAAAGCTCCTATAATTCACCCCTCCACTTT
CDR3aa: CASKAESSYNSPLHF

len: 19
j_gene: TRBJ2-2
v_gene: TRBV4-2
d_gene: TRBD1
abundance: few
CDR3nt: TGTGCCAGCAGCCAAGCCGGGACAGGGGGCGCATGGTGGACCGGGGAGCTGTTTTTT
CDR3aa: CASSQAGTGGAWWTGELFF

len: 12
j_gene: TRBJ2-3
v_gene: TRBV3-1
d_gene: -
abundance: many
CDR3nt: TGTGCCAGCAGCCTAGGTTGGGATACGCAGTATTTT
CDR3aa: CASSLGWDTQYF

len: 15
j_gene: TRBJ2-7
v_gene: TRBV4-2
d_gene: TRBD1
abundance: -
CDR3nt: TGTGCCAGCAGCCCCTCAGACAGGGGGATTTACGAGCAGTACTTC
CDR3aa: CASSPSDRGIYEQYF

len: 17
j_gene: TRBJ2-2
v_gene: TRBV7-2
d_gene: -
abundance: many
CDR3nt: TGTGCCAGCAGCACTAGAAGGGGGGCCGGGTACACCGGGGAGCTGTTTTTT
CDR3aa: CASSTRRGAGYTGELFF

len: 16
j_gene: TRBJ2-3
v_gene: TRBV5-1
d_gene: TRBD2
abundance: many
CDR3nt: TGCGCCAGCAGTCTGGCGGGGGGGCCGAACACAGATACGCAGTATTTT
CDR3aa: CASSLAGGPNTDTQYF

len: 15
j_gene: TRBJ1-1
v_gene: TRBV6-1
d_gene: -
abundance: many
CDR3nt: TGTGCCAGCAAACTGGGGGGGACGTTAGGCACTGAAGCTTTCTTT
CDR3aa: CASKLGGTLGTEAFF

len: 15
j_gene: TRBJ1-1
v_gene: TRBV19
d_gene: TRBD1
abundance: few
CDR3nt: TGTGCCAGTAGTAAGGGGGACAGGGCGAACACTGAAGCTTTCTTT
CDR3aa: CASSKGDRANTEAFF

len: 16
j_gene: TRBJ1-2
v_gene: TRBV29-1
d_gene: TRBD1
abundance: many
CDR3nt: TGCAGCGTTGAAGTTGGGGGACAGGGTGATTTCTATGGCTACACCTTC
CDR3aa: CSVEVGGQGDFYGYTF

len: 14
j_gene: TRBJ1-1
v_gene: TRBV20-1
d_gene: -
abundance: many
CDR3nt: TGCAGTGCTAGTGATGCGGTTGGAGTGATGAAGGCTTTCTTT
CDR3aa: CSASDAVGVMKAFF

len: 19
j_gene: TRBJ1-5
v_gene: TRBV24-1
d_gene: TRBD1
abundance: many
CDR3nt: TGTGCCACCAGCCCTGGGGGGACAGGGGGCGTCTATGGCAATCAGCCCCAGCATTTT
CDR3aa: CATSPGGTGGVYGNQPQHF

len: 14
j_gene: TRBJ2-1
v_gene: TRBV5-1
d_gene: -
abundance: -
CDR3nt: TGCGCCAGCAGCCCAGGACAGTCGCTCAATGAGCAGTTCTTC
CDR3aa: CASSPGQSLNEQFF

len: 14
j_gene: TRBJ1-1
v_gene: TRBV7-3
d_gene: -
abundance: -
CDR3nt: TGTGCCAGCAGCTTAGTGGCAGGTCTCACTGAAGCTTTCTTT
CDR3aa: CASSLVAGLTEAFF

len: 16
j_gene: TRBJ2-5
v_gene: TRBV20-1
d_gene: -
abundance: many
CDR3nt: TGCAGTGCTCCTATCCCAGACTCATGGTACCAAGAGACCCAGTACTTC
CDR3aa: CSAPIPDSWYQETQYF

len: 13
j_gene: TRBJ1-2
v_gene: TRBV20-1
d_gene: -
abundance: -
CDR3nt: TGCAGTGCTAGGTCGGGGGCGTCTTATGGCTACACCTTC
CDR3aa: CSARSGASYGYTF

len: 16
j_gene: TRBJ2-3
v_gene: TRBV6-1
d_gene: -
abundance: many
CDR3nt: TGTGCCAGCAGCGCGACCGGGCCCATAAGCACAGATACGCAGTATTTT
CDR3aa: CASSATGPISTDTQYF

len: 14
j_gene: TRBJ1-1
v_gene: TRBV15
d_gene: TRBD1
abundance: many
CDR3nt: TGTGCCACCAGCAGACCCGACAGGGGCACTGAAGCTTTCTTT
CDR3aa: CATSRPDRGTEAFF

len: 15
j_gene: TRBJ1-2
v_gene: TRBV19
d_gene: -
abundance: -
CDR3nt: TGTGCCAGTAGTCCTTCTCGGGGGGCATTCTATGGCTACACCTTC
CDR3aa: CASSPSRGAFYGYTF

len: 13
j_gene: TRBJ2-1
v_gene: TRBV7-2
d_gene: TRBD2
abundance: -
CDR3nt: TGTGCCAGCAGCCAGACTAGCCTAGGTGAGCAGTTCTTC
CDR3aa: CASSQTSLGEQFF

len: 13
j_gene: TRBJ1-2
v_gene: TRBV5-1
d_gene: -
abundance: many
CDR3nt: TGCGCCAGCAGCTTACTCCGGGACTATGGCTACACCTTC
CDR3aa: CASSLLRDYGYTF

len: 16
j_gene: TRBJ1-5
v_gene: TRBV6-1
d_gene: -
abundance: many
CDR3nt: TGTGCCAGCAGTGAAGGGGCCGGCGCGGGCTATCAGCCCCAGCATTTT
CDR3aa: CASSEGAGAGYQPQHF

len: 13
j_gene: TRBJ1-5
v_gene: TRBV2
d_gene: -
abundance: many
CDR3nt: TGTGCCAGCAGTGAAGATAAAGGTCAGCCCCAGCATTTT
CDR3aa: CASSEDKGQPQHF

len: 15
j_gene: TRBJ2-3
v_gene: TRBV28
d_gene: TRBD2
abundance: many
CDR3nt: TGTGCCAGCAGTTCCTTAGCGGGGGAGGGAGATACGCAGTATTTT
CDR3aa: CASSSLAGEGDTQYF

len: 14
j_gene: TRBJ2-7
v_gene: TRBV5-1
d_gene: -
abundance: many
CDR3nt: TGCGCCAGCAGCTTGGGCAGGGGAATGTACGAGCAGTACTTC
CDR3aa: CASSLGRGMYEQYF

len: 14
j_gene: TRBJ1-1
v_gene: TRBV5-4
d_gene: -
abundance: many
CDR3nt: TGTGCCAGCAGCTTGGATGGGAGGTACACTGAAGCTTTCTTT
CDR3aa: CASSLDGRYTEAFF

len: 15
j_gene: TRBJ1-5
v_gene: TRBV6-1
d_gene: -
abundance: many
CDR3nt: TGTGCCAGCAGTTTCGGTGGGGGCAACAATCAGCCCCAGCATTTT
CDR3aa: CASSFGGGNNQPQHF

len: 14
j_gene: TRBJ1-6
v_gene: TRBV6-1
d_gene: -
abundance: many
CDR3nt: TGTGCCAGCAGTTACGAACCATATAATTCACCCCTCCACTTT
CDR3aa: CASSYEPYNSPLHF

len: 13
j_gene: TRBJ2-7
v_gene: TRBV18
d_gene: -
abundance: few
CDR3nt: TGTGCCAGCTCACCCATCGGGGAGTACGAGCAGTACTTC
CDR3aa: CASSPIGEYEQYF

len: 14
j_gene: TRBJ1-1
v_gene: TRBV7-6
d_gene: -
abundance: many
CDR3nt: TGTGCCAGCAGCGCGTCAGGGATGAACACTGAAGCTTTCTTT
CDR3aa: CASSASGMNTEAFF

len: 15
j_gene: TRBJ2-2
v_gene: TRBV24-1
d_gene: TRBD1
abundance: many
CDR3nt: TGTGCCACCAGTGATAGGGACAGGAGAAACGGGGAGCTGTTTTTT
CDR3aa: CATSDRDRRNGELFF